The 3 T cell receptor beta chains below were found in one sample sequenced in a study of blood T cell repertoires in COVID-19. Measured with immunoSEQ multiplex PCR; TCRdb has only the in-frame clones, and not every one. Of approximately 130,000 clones listed, approximately 87% were seen once; the top ten hold more than 2%. Sequenced input: peripheral blood. The receptor source for this set is a woman aged 50 to 60 with acute or convalescent COVID-19.

The chain couples TRBV7-2 to TRBJ1-3; D unresolved. This CDR3 has 13 residues. The germline V gene has CDR1 SGHTA and CDR2 FQGNSA. The germline V and J ends were trimmed by 1 base and 4 bases, with 5 bases remaining between them. CDR3 DNA: TGTGCCAGCAGCTTAGTTAAAGGAAACACCATATATTTT. This translates into CASSLVKGNTIYF.

A few counts support this clone. The chain links TRBV7-2 to TRBJ2-3, with 7 bases aligning to TRBD1. Germline trimming cut 0 bases from V and 5 bases from J; bases unmatched to any gene: 5. CDR3 length: 15 residues. Germline lookup yields CDR1 SGHTA and CDR2 FQGNSA. CDR3 nucleotide sequence: TGTGCCAGCAGCTTAGCGGGACAGCCTGGAGATACGCAGTATTTT. Translating gives CASSLAGQPGDTQYF.

The rearrangement joins TRBV11-2 to TRBJ2-7; D is uncertain. The V and J ends lost 1 base and 6 bases respectively, with 4 bases between them. From germline, CDR1 is SGHAT and CDR2 FQNNGV. CDR3 length: 11 amino acids. The CDR3, as DNA: TGTGCCAGCAGCTTAGTGGCCGAGCAGTACTTC. Protein: CASSLVAEQYF.